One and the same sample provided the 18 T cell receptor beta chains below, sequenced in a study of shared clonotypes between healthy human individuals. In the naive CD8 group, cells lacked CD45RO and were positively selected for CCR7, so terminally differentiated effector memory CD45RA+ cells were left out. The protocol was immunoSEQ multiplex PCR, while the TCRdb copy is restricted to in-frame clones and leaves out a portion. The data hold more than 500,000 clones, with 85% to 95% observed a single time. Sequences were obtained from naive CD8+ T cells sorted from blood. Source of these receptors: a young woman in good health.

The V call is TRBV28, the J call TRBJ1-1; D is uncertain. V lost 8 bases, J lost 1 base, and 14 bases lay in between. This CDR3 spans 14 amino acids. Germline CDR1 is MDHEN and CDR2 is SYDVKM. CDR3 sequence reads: CASRYEWGNTEAFF. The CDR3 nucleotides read TGTGCCAGCCGTTACGAATGGGGGAACACTGAAGCTTTCTTT.

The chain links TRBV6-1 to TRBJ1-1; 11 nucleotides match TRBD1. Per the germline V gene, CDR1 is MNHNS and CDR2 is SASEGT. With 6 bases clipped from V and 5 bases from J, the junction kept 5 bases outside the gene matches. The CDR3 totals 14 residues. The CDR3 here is CASSPGTGGTEAFF. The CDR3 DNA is TGTGCCAGCAGCCCCGGGACAGGGGGGACTGAAGCTTTCTTT.

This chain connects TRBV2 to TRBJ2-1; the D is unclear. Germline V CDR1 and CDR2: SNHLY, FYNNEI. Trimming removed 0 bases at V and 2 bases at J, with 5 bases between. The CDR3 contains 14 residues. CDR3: CASSEAATYNEQFF. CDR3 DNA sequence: TGTGCCAGCAGTGAAGCGGCCACCTACAATGAGCAGTTCTTC.

The CDR3 loop reads CASSLQDQNTEAFF. The CDR3 DNA is TGTGCCAGCAGCTTACAGGATCAGAACACTGAAGCTTTCTTT. The chain employs TRBV7-3 and TRBJ1-1; D not certain. Germline CDR1 reads SGHTA; CDR2 reads FQGTGA. The CDR3 is 14 amino acids. Trimming pared 2 bases from V and 1 base from J, leaving 8 bases between. The whole variable domain, remainder taken from reference TRBV7-3 and TRBJ1-1, is GAGVSQTPSNKVTEKGKYVELRCDPISGHTALYWYRQSLGQGPEFLIYFQGTGAADDSGLPNDRFFAVRPEGSVSTLKIQRTERGDSAVYLCASSLQDQNTEAFFGQGTRLTVV.

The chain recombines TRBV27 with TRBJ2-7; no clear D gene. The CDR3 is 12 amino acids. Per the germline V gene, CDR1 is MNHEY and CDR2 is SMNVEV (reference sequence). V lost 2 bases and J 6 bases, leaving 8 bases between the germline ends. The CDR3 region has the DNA TGTGCCAGCAGTTTAACGAACGGCGAGCAGTACTTC. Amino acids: CASSLTNGEQYF.

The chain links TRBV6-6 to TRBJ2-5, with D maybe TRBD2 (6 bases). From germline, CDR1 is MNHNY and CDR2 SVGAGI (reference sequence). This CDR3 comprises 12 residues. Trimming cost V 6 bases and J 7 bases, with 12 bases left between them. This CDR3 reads CASSGLKATQYF. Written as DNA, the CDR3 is TGTGCCAGCAGCGGACTAAAGGCGACCCAGTACTTC.

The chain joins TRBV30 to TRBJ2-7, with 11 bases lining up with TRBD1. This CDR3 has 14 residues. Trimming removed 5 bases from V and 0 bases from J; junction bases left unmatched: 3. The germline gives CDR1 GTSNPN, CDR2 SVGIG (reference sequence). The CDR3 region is CAWEGTGGSYEQYF. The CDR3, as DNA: TGTGCCTGGGAGGGGACAGGGGGCTCCTACGAGCAGTACTTC.

In DNA, the CDR3 is TGCGCCAGCAGTCAATCGAGGGACAGAAGTGAAAAACTGTTTTTT. It specifies CASSQSRDRSEKLFF. The V and J genes are TRBV23-1 and TRBJ1-4; TRBD1 aligns across 7 bases. TRBV23-1 is identified as an open reading frame with a role that is uncertain. The CDR3 runs to 15 residues. The V segment lost 0 bases and the J segment 7 bases; nucleotides outside the gene matches: 5.

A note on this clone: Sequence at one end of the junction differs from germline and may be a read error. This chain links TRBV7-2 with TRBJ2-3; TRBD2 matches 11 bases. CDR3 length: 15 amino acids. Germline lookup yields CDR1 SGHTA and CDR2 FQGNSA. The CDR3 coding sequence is TGTGCCAACAGCGTTACTAGCGGGGGCGCAGATACGCAGTATTTT. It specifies CANSVTSGGADTQYF.

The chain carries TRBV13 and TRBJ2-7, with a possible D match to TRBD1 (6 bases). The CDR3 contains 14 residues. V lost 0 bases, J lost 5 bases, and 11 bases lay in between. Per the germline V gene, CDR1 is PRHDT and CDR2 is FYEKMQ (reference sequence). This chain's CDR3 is CASSLGKGVNEQYF. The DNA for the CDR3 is TGTGCCAGCAGCTTAGGCAAGGGGGTCAACGAGCAGTACTTC.

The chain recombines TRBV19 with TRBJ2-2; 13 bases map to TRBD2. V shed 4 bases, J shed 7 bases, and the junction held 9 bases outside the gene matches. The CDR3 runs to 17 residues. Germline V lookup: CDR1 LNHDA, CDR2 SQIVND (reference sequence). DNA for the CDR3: TGTGCCAGTAGTACTAGACTAGCGGGAGGACGTGGCGGGGAGCTGTTTTTT. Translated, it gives CASSTRLAGGRGGELFF.

The CDR3 bases are TGTGCCAGCAGCCACAGGCCCTTCTACGAGCAGTACTTC. As protein: CASSHRPFYEQYF. The chain couples TRBV7-9 to TRBJ2-7; D is possibly TRBD1 (5 bases). Germline assignment: CDR1 SEHNR and CDR2 FQNEAQ (reference sequence). V shed 5 bases and J shed 3 bases, with 11 bases lying between them. The CDR3 consists of 13 residues.

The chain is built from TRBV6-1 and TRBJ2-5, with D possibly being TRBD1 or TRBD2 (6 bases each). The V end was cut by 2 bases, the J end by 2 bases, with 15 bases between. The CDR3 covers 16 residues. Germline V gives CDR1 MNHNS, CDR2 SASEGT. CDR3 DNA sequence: TGTGCCAGCAGTGAATTAAACGGGGGCGAACAAGAGACCCAGTACTTC. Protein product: CASSELNGGEQETQYF.

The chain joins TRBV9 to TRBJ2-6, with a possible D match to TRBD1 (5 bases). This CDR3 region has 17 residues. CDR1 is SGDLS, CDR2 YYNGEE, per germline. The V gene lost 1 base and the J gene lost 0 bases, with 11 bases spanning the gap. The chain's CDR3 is CASSVTGPSSGANVLTF. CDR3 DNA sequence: TGTGCCAGCAGCGTAACAGGCCCGAGCTCTGGGGCCAACGTCCTGACTTTC.

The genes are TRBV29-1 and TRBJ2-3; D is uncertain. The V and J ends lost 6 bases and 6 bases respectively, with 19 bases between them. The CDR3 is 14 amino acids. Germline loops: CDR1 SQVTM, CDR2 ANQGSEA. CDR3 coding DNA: TGCAGCGTATATTCCGAGCCCCCGGAGGATACGCAGTATTTT. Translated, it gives CSVYSEPPEDTQYF.

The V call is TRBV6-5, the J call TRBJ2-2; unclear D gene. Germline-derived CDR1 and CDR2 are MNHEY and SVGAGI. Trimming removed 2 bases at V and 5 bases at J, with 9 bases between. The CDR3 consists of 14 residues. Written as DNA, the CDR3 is TGTGCCAGCAGTTACCAACCAGGTACCGGGGAGCTGTTTTTT. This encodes CASSYQPGTGELFF.

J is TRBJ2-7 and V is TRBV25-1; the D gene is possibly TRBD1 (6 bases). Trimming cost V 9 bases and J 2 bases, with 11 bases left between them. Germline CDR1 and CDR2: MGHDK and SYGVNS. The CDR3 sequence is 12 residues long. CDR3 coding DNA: TGTGCCAGTGAGGGGGAAACCTACGAGCAGTACTTC. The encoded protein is CASEGETYEQYF.

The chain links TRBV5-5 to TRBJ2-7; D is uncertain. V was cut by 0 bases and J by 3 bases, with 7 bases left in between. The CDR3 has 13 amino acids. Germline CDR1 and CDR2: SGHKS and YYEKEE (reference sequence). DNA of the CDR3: TGTGCCAGCAGCTTGGAGGCTGACTACGAGCAGTACTTC. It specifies CASSLEADYEQYF.